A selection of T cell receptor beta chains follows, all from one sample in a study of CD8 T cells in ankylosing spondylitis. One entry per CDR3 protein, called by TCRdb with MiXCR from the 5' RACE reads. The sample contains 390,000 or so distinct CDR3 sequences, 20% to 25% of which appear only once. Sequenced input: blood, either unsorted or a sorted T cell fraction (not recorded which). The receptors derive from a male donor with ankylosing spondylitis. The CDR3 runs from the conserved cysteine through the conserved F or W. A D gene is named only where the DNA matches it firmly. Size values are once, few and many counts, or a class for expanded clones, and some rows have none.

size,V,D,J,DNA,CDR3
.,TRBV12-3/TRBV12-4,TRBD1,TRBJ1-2,TGTGCCAGCAGTCCGACCTCCGGGACAGGGGCCGGCTACACCTTC,CASSPTSGTGAGYTF
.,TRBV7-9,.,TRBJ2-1,TGTGCCAGCAGCCCCGAAGTTCCCAATGAGCAGTTCTTC,CASSPEVPNEQFF
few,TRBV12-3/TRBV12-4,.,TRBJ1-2,TGTGCCAGCAGCAGCACCCCCGGGACTGGCCTCGGCTACACCTTC,CASSSTPGTGLGYTF
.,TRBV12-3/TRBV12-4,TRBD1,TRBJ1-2,TGTGCCAGCAGTTTCTTCCTCACCGGGACAGGGGGCAGCGGCTACACCTTC,CASSFFLTGTGGSGYTF
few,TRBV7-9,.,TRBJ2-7,TGTGCCAGCAGCTTAGCACACACCTCGAGCTACGAGCAGTACTTC,CASSLAHTSSYEQYF
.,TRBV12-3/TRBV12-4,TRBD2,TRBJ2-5,TGTGCCAGCAGTTTTTCGGGACTAGCGGGAGGTGAGACCCAGTACTTC,CASSFSGLAGGETQYF
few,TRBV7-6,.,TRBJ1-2,TGTGCCAGCAGCCTGATACAAAACTATGGCTACACCTTC,CASSLIQNYGYTF
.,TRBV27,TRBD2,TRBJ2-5,TGTGCCAGCAGTTTGGGACTAGCGGGGATAGAGACCCAGTACTTC,CASSLGLAGIETQYF
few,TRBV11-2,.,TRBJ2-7,TGTGCCAGCAGCTTTCGGACAGATTCCTACGAGCAGTACTTC,CASSFRTDSYEQYF
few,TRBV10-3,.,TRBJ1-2,TGTGCCATCAGTGAGTCCGGGGGGAGCAGCTATGGCTACACCTTC,CAISESGGSSYGYTF
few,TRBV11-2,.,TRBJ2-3,TGTGCCAGCAGCCCTGCACTAGTGACAGATACGCAGTATTTT,CASSPALVTDTQYF
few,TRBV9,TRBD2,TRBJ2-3,TGTGCCAGCAGCGCCTACCTACGGGAGGGCACAGATACGCAGTATTTT,CASSAYLREGTDTQYF
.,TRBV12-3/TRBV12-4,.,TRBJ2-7,TGTGCCAGCAGTTTTACCGGGACGTTTCCTAACGAGCAGTACTTC,CASSFTGTFPNEQYF
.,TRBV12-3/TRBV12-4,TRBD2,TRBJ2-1,TGTGCCAGTTGGGTAGCGGGAGTTTACCATGAGCAGTTCTTC,CASWVAGVYHEQFF
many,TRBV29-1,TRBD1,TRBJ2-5,TGCAGCGTCACAGGGGACGAAGAGACCCAGTACTTC,CSVTGDEETQYF
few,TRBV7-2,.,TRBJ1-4,TGTGCCAGCAGTAGGGGTGCACCAGCAACTAATGAAAAACTGTTTTTT,CASSRGAPATNEKLFF
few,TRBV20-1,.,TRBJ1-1,TGCAGTGCAAGAATTGACATATCGACTGAAGCTTTCTTT,CSARIDISTEAFF
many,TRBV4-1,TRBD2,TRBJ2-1,TGCGCCAGCAGCCAAGATGGAAAACTAGCGGGAGGGCTCGGCTACAATGAGCAGTTCTTC,CASSQDGKLAGGLGYNEQFF
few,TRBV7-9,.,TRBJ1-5,TGTGCCAGCAGTGCCCAGCATTTT,CASSAQHF
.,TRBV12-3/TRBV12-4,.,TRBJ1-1,TGTGCCAGCAGTTTAGTGGGATCTCATGCTTTCTTT,CASSLVGSHAFF
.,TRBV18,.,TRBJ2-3,TGTGCCAGCTCACCGTCCAGGGGATGGGGCACAGATACGCAGTATTTT,CASSPSRGWGTDTQYF
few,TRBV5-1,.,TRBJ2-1,TGCGCCAGCAGCTTGGGGGTACTAGACTTTACCTACAATGAGCAGTTCTTC,CASSLGVLDFTYNEQFF
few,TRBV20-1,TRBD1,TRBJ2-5,TGCAGCGCCCCAATTCCGGGACAGGTCAAAGAGACCCAGTACTTC,CSAPIPGQVKETQYF
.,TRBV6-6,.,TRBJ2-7,TGTGCCAGCAGTTATTCCGCCCCAGGCGAGCAGTACTTC,CASSYSAPGEQYF
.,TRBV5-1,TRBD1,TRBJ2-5,TGCGCCAGCAGCCACGGACAGGGGGCGCGTTCAGGGGAGACCCAGTACTTC,CASSHGQGARSGETQYF
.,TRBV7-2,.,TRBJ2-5,TGTGCCAGCAGCTATGATCCGCAAGAGACCCAGTACTTC,CASSYDPQETQYF
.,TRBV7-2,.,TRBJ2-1,TGTGCCAGCAGCTGGATGAGCTCCTACAATGAGCAGTTCTTC,CASSWMSSYNEQFF
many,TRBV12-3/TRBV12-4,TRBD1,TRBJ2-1,TGTGCCAGCAGGCGTACAGGGGACGAGCAGTTCTTC,CASRRTGDEQFF
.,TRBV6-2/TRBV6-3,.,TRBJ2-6,TGTGCCAGCAGTTATCGGGCTAGCGCCCGCCCCTCTGGGGCCAACGTCCTGACTTTC,CASSYRASARPSGANVLTF
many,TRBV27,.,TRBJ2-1,TGTGCCAGCAGTTTAAAGCCCCCCGCGTCAGCCAGCTCCTACAATGAGCAGTTCTTC,CASSLKPPASASSYNEQFF
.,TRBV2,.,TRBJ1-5,TGTGCCAGCAGTGACACACAGCCCCAGCATTTT,CASSDTQPQHF
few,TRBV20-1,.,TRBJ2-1,TGCAGTGCTAGGGGGATACGGAGTTTCCTTAATGAGCAGTTCTTC,CSARGIRSFLNEQFF
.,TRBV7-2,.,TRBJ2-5,TGTGCCAGCAGCTTAGCACTGCACCAAGAGACCCAGTACTTC,CASSLALHQETQYF
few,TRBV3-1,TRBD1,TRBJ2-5,TGTGCCAGCAGCCAAGATGGCGGTTGGTCAGGGGGCTGGGGCCAAGAGACCCAGTACTTC,CASSQDGGWSGGWGQETQYF
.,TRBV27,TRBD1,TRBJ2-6,TGTGCCAGCAGAACACTATCAAGGACAGGGCGAATCATCTCTGGGGCCAACGTCCTGACTTTC,CASRTLSRTGRIISGANVLTF
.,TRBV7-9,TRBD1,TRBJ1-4,TGTGCCAGCAGCCTGCCGACAGGGAACGAAAAACTGTTTTTT,CASSLPTGNEKLFF
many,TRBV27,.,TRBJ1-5,TGTGCCAGCAGCCGGAGAGGGGGAGGGGGCAATCAGCCCCAGCATTTT,CASSRRGGGGNQPQHF
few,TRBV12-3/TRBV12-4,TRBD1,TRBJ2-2,TGTGCCAGCAGTGATCGGACAGGCTCGAACACCGGGGAGCTGTTTTTT,CASSDRTGSNTGELFF
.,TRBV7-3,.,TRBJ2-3,TGTGCCAGCAGCTCGCGGGGACGGTTCAACACAGATACGCAGTATTTT,CASSSRGRFNTDTQYF
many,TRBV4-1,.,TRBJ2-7,TGCGCCAGCAGCCAAGATGTGCAGGTAGTACGGGAGCAGTACTTC,CASSQDVQVVREQYF
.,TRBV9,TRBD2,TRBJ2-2,TGTGCCAGCGGACTAGCGGGAGTTGCCGGGGAGCTGTTTTTT,CASGLAGVAGELFF
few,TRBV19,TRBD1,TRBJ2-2,TGTGCCAGTATGTGGTCGGGGACAGGCTTTAACACCGGGGAGCTGTTTTTT,CASMWSGTGFNTGELFF
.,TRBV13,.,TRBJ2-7,TGTGCCAGCAGCTTAGGGCAGGCCCCCTACTACGAGCAGTACTTC,CASSLGQAPYYEQYF
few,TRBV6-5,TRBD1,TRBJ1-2,TGTGCCAGCAGTTGGGGACAGGGGATTTACTATGGCTACACCTTC,CASSWGQGIYYGYTF
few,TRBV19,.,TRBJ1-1,TGTGCCAGTAGGGAGGGACGGCGGGACACTGAAGCTTTCTTT,CASREGRRDTEAFF
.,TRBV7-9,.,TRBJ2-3,TGTGCCAGCCGGGGTTATACGCAGTATTTT,CASRGYTQYF
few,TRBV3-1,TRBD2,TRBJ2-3,TGTGCCAGCAGCCGGAACCTAGCGGGATCTACAGATACGCAGTATTTT,CASSRNLAGSTDTQYF
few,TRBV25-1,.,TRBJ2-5,TGTGCCAGCAGCGACGGGGGTAGGGAGACCCAGTACTTC,CASSDGGRETQYF
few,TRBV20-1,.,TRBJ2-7,TGCAGTGCTAGGAGAGCGGACCCCTACGAGCAGTACTTC,CSARRADPYEQYF
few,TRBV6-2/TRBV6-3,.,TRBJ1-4,TGTGCCAGCAGGCCCCTACAGGGAAGACTGTTTTTT,CASRPLQGRLFF
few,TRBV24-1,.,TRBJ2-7,TGTGCCACCAGTGACAACTCCTACGAGCAGTACTTC,CATSDNSYEQYF
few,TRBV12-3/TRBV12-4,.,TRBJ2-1,TGTGCCAGCAGTGACCGGGCGGGGGCGGGTGACAATGAGCAGTTCTTC,CASSDRAGAGDNEQFF
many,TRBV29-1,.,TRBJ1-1,TGCAGCGTTTTCAGGGCCGGCAGGAACACTGAAGCTTTCTTT,CSVFRAGRNTEAFF
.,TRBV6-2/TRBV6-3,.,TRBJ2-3,TGTGCCAGCAGTTTCGGTAGGGGGAGAACAGATACGCAGTATTTT,CASSFGRGRTDTQYF
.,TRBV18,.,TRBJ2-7,TGTGCCAGCTCACCCGGGACGATCTACGAGCAGTACTTC,CASSPGTIYEQYF
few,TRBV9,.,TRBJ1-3,TGTGCCAGCAGCCGACGGGACAATTTGAACACCATATATTTT,CASSRRDNLNTIYF
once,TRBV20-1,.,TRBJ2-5,TGCAGTGCTAGAGATCGGTTGGGCGAGACCCAGTACTTC,CSARDRLGETQYF
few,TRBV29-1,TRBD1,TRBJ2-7,TGTAGCGTTGGGGACAGGGCCTCCGAGCAGTACTTC,CSVGDRASEQYF